The 5 T cell receptor beta chains presented below share a single source sample, sequenced in a study of CD8 T cell repertoires and HIV-1 epitope variants. These receptors have no known antigen. The repertoire was sequenced with immunoSEQ multiplex PCR; TCRdb's copy has only in-frame clones and lacks some. The sample contains about 5,900 clones, approximately 70% of which appear only once. The sequencing input was cultured CD8+ T cells derived from PBMCs. The receptor source for this set is a male donor with HIV.

Written as DNA, the CDR3 is TGTGCCAGCAGCCAAGATAGGAGGGAGGGCCGGGGAGATACGCAGTATTTT. This translates into CASSQDRREGRGDTQYF. The chain employs TRBV14 and TRBJ2-3; 7 nucleotides agree with TRBD2. CDR1 and CDR2 (germline): SGHDN, FVKESK. The CDR3 covers 17 residues. Trimming took 0 bases from V and 5 from J; bases not matched to a gene: 11.

This chain's CDR3 is CASSLSATGGREKLFF. In DNA, the CDR3 is TGTGCCAGCAGTTTATCTGCGACAGGGGGAAGAGAAAAACTGTTTTTT. The V gene is TRBV28, the J gene TRBJ1-4; 9 bases match TRBD1. Per the germline V gene, CDR1 is MDHEN and CDR2 is SYDVKM. J lost 8 bases, V lost 1 base, and 8 bases had no gene match. This CDR3 has 16 amino acids.

The chain joins TRBV7-9 to TRBJ2-3; tentatively, D is TRBD2 (5 bases). Germline-derived CDR1 and CDR2 are SEHNR and FQNEAQ (reference sequence). V gave up 5 bases and J gave up 2 bases, with 17 bases separating them. This CDR3 contains 16 residues. The CDR3 nucleotides are TGTGCCAGCAGCCCTCTTCGAGGGAAAAACACAGATACGCAGTATTTT. It encodes CASSPLRGKNTDTQYF.

The chain combines TRBV7-6 with TRBJ2-7; TRBD2 matches at 13 bases. The CDR3 is 14 residues long. V lost 5 bases and J lost 2; bases outside the gene matches: 0. CDR1 is SGHVS, CDR2 FNYEAQ, per germline. In DNA form, the CDR3 reads TGTGCCAGCAGCGGACTAGCGGGAGCCTACGAGCAGTACTTC. It encodes CASSGLAGAYEQYF.

The V gene is TRBV11-3, the J gene TRBJ2-2; D is undetermined. Trimming removed 8 bases from V and 6 bases from J, with 13 bases in between. Germline loops: CDR1 SGHNT, CDR2 YENEEA. The CDR3 covers 13 residues. DNA for the CDR3: TGTGCCAGCCAAGAGTCTCGATCCGGGGAGCTGTTTTTT. Translation gives CASQESRSGELFF.